These 12 T cell receptor beta chains were sequenced from one sample in a study of T cells in Graves' hyperthyroidism and ophthalmopathy. From RNA transcripts, TCR beta CDR3 regions were amplified. Researchers ran a first-round RT-PCR on the TCR CDR3 using the HTBI primer set. A single record per CDR3 protein comes from TCRdb applying MiXCR to the multiplex PCR reads. The sample yields some 550,000 distinct CDR3 sequences, 15% to 20% seen once. The sample consisted of blood. Receptors originate from a woman aged 40 to 50 with Graves' ophthalmopathy.

The chain is built from TRBV28 and TRBJ2-5; D uncertain. Germline V gene lookup returns CDR1 MDHEN and CDR2 SYDVKM. The CDR3 is 11 amino acids. Trimming took off 3 bases at V and 6 bases at J, with 5 bases between the two ends. CDR3 coding DNA: TGTGCCAGCAGTTTTCAACAGACCCAGTACTTC. Translated, it gives CASSFQQTQYF.

Ten or more counts support this clonotype. This chain joins TRBV5-5 and TRBJ1-1, with TRBD1 matching over 8 bases. J gave up 0 bases and V 0 bases, and 1 base lay outside the gene matches. Germline V gives CDR1 SGHKS, CDR2 YYEKEE (reference sequence). The CDR3 runs to 15 residues. This CDR3 reads CASSLATGVNTEAFF. Here the CDR3 DNA reads TGTGCCAGCAGCTTGGCGACAGGGGTGAACACTGAAGCTTTCTTT. Based on the CDR3 plus reference TRBV5-5 and TRBJ1-1, the full variable domain is DAGVTQSPTHLIKTRGQQVTLRCSPISGHKSVSWYQQVLGQGPQFIFQYYEKEERGRGNFPDRFSARQFPNYSSELNVNALLLGDSALYLCASSLATGVNTEAFFGQGTRLTVV.

This clonotype occurred many times. The chain has TRBV20-1 and TRBJ2-5, with D unresolved. The V gene lost 0 bases and the J gene lost 2 bases, with 10 bases spanning the gap. This CDR3 spans 14 amino acids. CDR1 is DFQATT, CDR2 SNEGSKA, per germline (reference sequence). CDR3 region: CSARDVAKQETQYF. CDR3 nucleotide sequence: TGCAGTGCTAGAGATGTGGCTAAACAAGAGACCCAGTACTTC.

The V and J genes are TRBV13 and TRBJ2-7; 9 positions agree with TRBD1. This CDR3 is 17 amino acids long. Germline values: CDR1 PRHDT, CDR2 FYEKMQ (reference sequence). V shed 0 bases and J 3 bases; nucleotides not matched to a gene: 9. The CDR3 nucleotides read TGTGCCAGCAGCTTAGGCCTGAGGGACAGGGTGGGCTACGAGCAGTACTTC. It specifies CASSLGLRDRVGYEQYF.

This clonotype was recorded at least ten times. The chain uses TRBV5-1 and TRBJ2-2; 9 positions match TRBD1. The length of the CDR3 is 16 residues. Per the germline V gene, CDR1 is SGHRS and CDR2 is YFSETQ. V gave up 7 bases and J gave up 7 bases; unmatched junction bases: 14. The CDR3 DNA sequence: TGCGCCAGCCGCCACACAGGGGGCCTTGGGAGCGGGGAGCTGTTTTTT. Translating gives CASRHTGGLGSGELFF.

V and J are TRBV5-1 and TRBJ1-1, with TRBD1 matching over 7 bases. In germline, CDR1 is SGHRS, CDR2 YFSETQ. Germline trimming cut 3 bases from V and 1 base from J; bases unmatched to any gene: 9. The CDR3 consists of 16 residues. The DNA for the CDR3 is TGCGCCAGCAGCTGTTCAGGGGGTTATACGAACACTGAAGCTTTCTTT. Translating gives CASSCSGGYTNTEAFF. The variable domain in full, with the rest retrieved from reference TRBV5-1 and TRBJ1-1, is KAGVTQTPRYLIKTRGQQVTLSCSPISGHRSVSWYQQTPGQGLQFLFEYFSETQRNKGNFPGRFSGRQFSNSRSEMNVSTLELGDSALYLCASSCSGGYTNTEAFFGQGTRLTVV.

This clonotype was detected many times. The chain has TRBV12-3 or TRBV12-4 and TRBJ1-1; TRBD1 aligns across 7 bases. This CDR3 contains 13 residues. V lost 3 bases to trimming and J lost 5 bases; unmatched junction nucleotides: 3. The CDR3 DNA reads TGTGCCAGCAGTTTGACAGGGTATACTGAAGCTTTCTTT. This sequence encodes CASSLTGYTEAFF.

This clonotype was counted many times. V is TRBV28 and J is TRBJ2-7; TRBD1 agrees at 7 bases. Germline-derived CDR1 and CDR2 are MDHEN and SYDVKM. V trimming: 2 bases; J trimming: 6 bases; junction bases outside the gene matches: 10. There are 15 residues in the CDR3. The CDR3 sequence is CASSLPQGPHPEQYF. The CDR3, as DNA: TGTGCCAGCAGTTTACCACAGGGGCCCCACCCCGAGCAGTACTTC. The whole variable domain, filled in from reference TRBV28 and TRBJ2-7, reads DVKVTQSSRYLVKRTGEKVFLECVQDMDHENMFWYRQDPGLGLRLIYFSYDVKMKEKGDIPEGYSVSREKKERFSLILESASTNQTSMYLCASSLPQGPHPEQYFGPGTRLTVT.

This clonotype was seen more than once but under ten times. With a much larger clone just one base away, this may be a read error. V and J are TRBV2 and TRBJ2-3, with D uncertain. CDR1 SNHLY and CDR2 FYNNEI come from the germline V gene. The CDR3 contains 13 residues. V dropped 6 bases and J dropped 1 base, with 8 bases sitting between them. CDR3 amino acids: CASSSWGTDTQYF. The CDR3 nucleotides are TGTGCCAGCAGCTCCTGGGGCACAGATACGCAGTATTTT.

The rearrangement joins TRBV6-9 to TRBJ1-1; a weak D match, TRBD1 (5 bases). Per germline, CDR1 MNHGY and CDR2 SVAAGI. Trimming pared 3 bases from V and 5 bases from J, leaving 16 bases between. This CDR3 has 15 amino acids. The CDR3 nucleotides read TGTGCCAGCAGTTACTCGAAGGACATGGGTACTGAAGCTTTCTTT. Its translation is CASSYSKDMGTEAFF.

This clonotype was found a few times. V and J are TRBV16 and TRBJ2-7; D remains unclear. The CDR3 is made up of 14 amino acids. V lost 3 bases and J lost 2, with 11 bases in between. Per germline, CDR1 KGHSY and CDR2 FQNENV. The CDR3 protein is CASSQNARTYEQYF. The DNA for the CDR3 is TGTGCCAGCAGCCAGAACGCCAGGACCTACGAGCAGTACTTC.

In its sample, this clonotype was seen many times. The J gene is TRBJ2-3, the V gene TRBV6-6; 10 bases agree with TRBD2. Unmatched junction bases numbered 6, after V lost 0 bases and J lost 9 bases. Per germline, CDR1 MNHNY and CDR2 SVGAGI (reference sequence). The CDR3 is made up of 15 amino acids. The CDR3 DNA is TGTGCCAGCAGTTACTCAGGAGCGGGAGGGCACACGCAGTATTTT. This sequence encodes CASSYSGAGGHTQYF.